The T cell receptor beta chain under discussion was sequenced for a study of cytomegalovirus exposure and HLA in healthy donors (dated by TCRdb to 2016 to 2017). Turning to the overall study: An earlier analysis of approximately 640 of the donors reported 250 to 300 Gb of sequence data and 117 million unique TCR beta sequences from about 179 million T cells. To predict cytomegalovirus infection status, the study brought together high-throughput TCR immunosequencing, statistical association of individual TCRs with disease status, and machine learning. The study aimed to test whether cataloging public T cell receptors could reveal signatures of past pathogen exposure. The number of typed donors differed by locus: about 629-640 for A, B, C, DRB1 and DQB1; 500 to 550 for DQA1; around 610 for DPA1; and 400 to 480 for DPB1. Of the approximately 400 genotyped donors, 65% to 90% fell in the genetic ancestry cluster associated with self-reported Caucasian donors. Alongside the repertoire data, information on donor age, sex, ethnicity and CMV serostatus was compiled. To study patterns of TCR occurrence, a later analysis re-analyzed previously published TCR beta repertoires from 550 to 800 donors and added high-resolution HLA genotyping. HLA typing included class I and class II loci at four-digit resolution. Among 300 to 500 genotyped donors of the cohort, an average of around 240,000 unique TCR beta nucleotide sequences was sequenced per donor, of which about 18% were non-productive. In an earlier analysis of 587 of the donors, high-throughput TCR beta sequencing was used to judge whether each TCR beta V gene segment behaved as functional or pseudogenic. Using immunosequencing, the study profiled T cell repertoires from 500 to 800 subjects and related those repertoires to cytomegalovirus serostatus. All discovery cohort repertoires had been generated on a single sequencing platform. Genome-wide SNP genotypes for about three fifths of the roughly 670 donors were used in a later genetic analysis, which treated that subset as a discovery cohort. Several DR-DQ haplotypes were treated as single units for association and clustering because of strong linkage in the cohort. An early release covering over 500 HLA-typed donors comprised 250 to 350 gigabases of sequencing data and 65 million to 100 million unique TCR sequences. Besides the first cohort of roughly 640 subjects, a separate validation cohort made up of some 110 different subjects was used. In the later analysis, no new phenotypic data were used to find candidate immune exposures; instead, reliance was placed on TCR beta sequences and their occurrence across donors. Findings and caveats that apply to the study as a whole: When HLA alleles, especially DR and DQ, strongly co-occurred, TCR associations were difficult to assign to individual alleles. In the study, about 150 TCR beta chains were listed as associated with cytomegalovirus. An association between a missense DCLRE1C variant and V-gene and J-gene trimming of TCR beta chains was found in a later genetic analysis and replicated in an independent cohort. Seventeen rarely observed V segments, including chromosome 9 orphons, were excluded from the earlier analysis of almost 600 of the donors because counts were too low. Roughly uniform sequencing depth across donors was assumed in presence/absence analyses, although this assumption may not hold. A later analysis found that TCR association rates varied across HLA loci, with DRB1 alleles showing the most associated TCRs and HLA-C alleles the fewest. In an earlier analysis of under 600 of the donors, most TCR beta V segments were observed in productive rearrangements about 87% or about 30% of the time, broadly matching IMGT annotations. Because HLA typing was missing for some donors at each locus, association tests included only the typed subset. The only immune exposure information available for the cohort was CMV serostatus. Linkage disequilibrium might explain the correlated functional status among segregating V segments, but an unknown experimental factor could not be ruled out. A further reported finding was that TCR beta sequences accurately predicted the HLA-A and HLA-B alleles for most subjects in the first cohort. A later analysis found that most CMV-associated TCR beta chains appeared HLA-restricted, with HLA associations seemingly driven largely by CMV exposure. Across donors, most TCR sequences were observed very rarely, whereas some public TCRs were present in many individuals. In a later genetic analysis, fewer N-insertions in productive TCRs were reported among donors in an Asian-associated ancestry cluster than the approximately 710-donor mean. A later analysis associated approximately 17,000 TCR beta sequences with specific HLA alleles at a false discovery rate of 0.05. Three of the identified cytomegalovirus-associated TCR beta chains were confirmed in vitro to be specific for cytomegalovirus antigens. The 87-base-pair reads could not distinguish some IMGT-functional V segments, including TRBV6-2 and TRBV6-3, so those segments were excluded. In a later analysis, several top co-occurrence clusters were reported to appear linked to parvovirus B19, influenza, CMV and Epstein-Barr virus. A cluster of highly shared sequence variants was judged likely to represent a technical artifact of the sequencing pipeline. Only TCR beta chains were sequenced in this cohort, and the absence of alpha or paired-chain data limited detectable features. In a later analysis, HLA-associated TCR beta chains showed more clonal expansion and lower generation probabilities than non-associated chains that were equally common. The authors suggested that the approach could potentially be extended to other disease states and immunological phenotypes. The classifier was reported to diagnose cytomegalovirus status with high specificity and sensitivity in both the original and validation cohorts.

CDR3 length: 15 amino acids, cysteine to phenylalanine. Only the CDR3 DNA is retained, 45 bases long and in frame from the first base. CDR1 and CDR2 are read off the germline V gene as MNHNS and SASEGT. V lost 1 base and J lost 0 bases; the stretch between them is 7 bases long. Libraries were constructed by the immunoSEQ multiplex PCR assay. For the multiplex PCR, a mixture combining 60 forward primers for TCR Vbeta segments and 13 reverse primers for TCR Jbeta segments was used. The CDR3 region of rearranged TCR beta genes was amplified from genomic DNA with a multiplex PCR assay. The amplified TCR beta libraries were sequenced on the Illumina HiSeq System as 87-base-pair reads. For the original study's pipeline: Across the 500 to 850 repertoires, a later analysis counted 60 million to 90 million unique TCR beta chains, some 11 million of which were shared by at least two donors. To remove PCR and sequencing errors, raw reads were error-corrected and collapsed into unique sequences using a nearest-neighbor algorithm that merged closely related sequences. V, D and J gene segments were assigned by aligning CDR3 sequences to IMGT reference sequences. For a sequence to be retained, a match of at least six nucleotides was required to both a V gene segment and a J gene segment. Rearrangements were called productive when the CDR3 lacked stop codons and stayed in frame with V and J; all others were non-productive. Following IMGT convention, CDR3 was defined as the stretch from the second conserved V-encoded cysteine to the conserved J-encoded phenylalanine. The earlier analysis of some 550 of the donors excluded any sequence lacking an unambiguous match to a single V gene segment. An earlier analysis of 550 to 650 of the donors classified V segments as functional when productive rearrangements were above 56.7% and as segregating when the standard deviation between donors was above 5%. A statistical classification framework was built to diagnose cytomegalovirus status from the catalog of TCR beta chain sequences. In a later analysis, V and J genes were assigned by comparing TCR nucleotide sequences against IMGT/GENE-DB human TR gene sequences. Using the TCRdist pipeline, a later analysis assigned CDR3 sequences along with most-parsimonious VDJ recombination scenarios. A later analysis defined each TCR beta chain by its CDR3 amino acid sequence plus V-gene family, and excluded reads lacking a unique V-gene family. In a later analysis, nearly 600 highly shared, low-generation-probability nucleotide sequences were removed to address suspected cross-contamination and a sequencing artifact. For each public chain, a later analysis derived a clonal expansion index from normalized ranks of inferred template counts within each repertoire. A later analysis computed generation probabilities with a VDJ recombination model fitted to out-of-frame rearrangements, and checked the results against IGoR. Hypergeometric tests were used in a later analysis to score TCR-TCR, TCR-HLA and TCR-CMV co-occurrence, with a repertoire-size bias correction applied to the TCR pairs. False discovery rates were estimated in a later analysis by permuting HLA or CMV assignments 20 times. In a later analysis, co-occurring TCRs were grouped using DBSCAN, and TCRdist sequence similarity was added for clustering within HLA-allele-positive subsets. Repertoires with fewer than 30,000 or more than 120,000 public chains, plus five repertoires with anomalous nucleotide sharing, were excluded from co-occurrence clustering. Imported from immuneACCESS, the table was reduced by TCRdb to in-frame sequences with V and J called. These copies leave out some clones; in studies compared against another copy, an unresolved V gene accounts for under half, and the cause of the remainder is not known. V, J and clone size reflect that table, while D and trimming were determined from the DNA. The sample includes approximately 93,000 clones, with 79% observed a single time. The ten biggest clones cover roughly 3.8% of the sample.

Note on this clone: Its antigen is currently not known. No base-level quality is on record; no much larger clone is a single base apart.

In total, about 650 healthy bone marrow donors made up the cohort. At the time of sampling, all cohort members were nominally healthy, though unrecorded immune exposures were likely present. The donor tested CMV seronegative and was one of the 352 seronegative cohort members. A peripheral blood sample was provided by each donor, and peripheral blood mononuclear cells were used for TCR beta sequencing. Genomic DNA was extracted from the blood cell samples with the Qiagen DNeasy Blood Extraction Kit. Recombination connected TRBV6-1 to TRBJ2-1; no D segment can be confidently identified. Input material: PBMCs. This TCR was recovered from a woman aged 35 to 49 in good health and CMV-seronegative. The CDR3 amino acid sequence is: CASSEGSSSYNEQFF. The DNA reads TGTGCCAGCAGTGAAGGTTCGAGCTCCTACAATGAGCAGTTCTTC.